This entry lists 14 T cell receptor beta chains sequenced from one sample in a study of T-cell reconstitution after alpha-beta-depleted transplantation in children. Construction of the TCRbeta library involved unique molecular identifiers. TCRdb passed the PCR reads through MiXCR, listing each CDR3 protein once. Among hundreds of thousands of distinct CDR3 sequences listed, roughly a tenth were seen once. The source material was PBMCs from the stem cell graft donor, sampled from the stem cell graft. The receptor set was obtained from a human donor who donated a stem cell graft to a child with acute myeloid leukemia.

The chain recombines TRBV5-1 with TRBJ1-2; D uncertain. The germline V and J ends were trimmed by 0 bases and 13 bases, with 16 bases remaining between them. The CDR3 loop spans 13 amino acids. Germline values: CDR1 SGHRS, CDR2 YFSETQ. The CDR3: CASSLGTGYSGTF. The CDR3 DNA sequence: TGCGCCAGCAGCTTGGGGACTGGTTATTCGGGCACCTTC. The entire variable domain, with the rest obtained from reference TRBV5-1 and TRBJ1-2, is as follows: KAGVTQTPRYLIKTRGQQVTLSCSPISGHRSVSWYQQTPGQGLQFLFEYFSETQRNKGNFPGRFSGRQFSNSRSEMNVSTLELGDSALYLCASSLGTGYSGTFGSGTRLTVV.

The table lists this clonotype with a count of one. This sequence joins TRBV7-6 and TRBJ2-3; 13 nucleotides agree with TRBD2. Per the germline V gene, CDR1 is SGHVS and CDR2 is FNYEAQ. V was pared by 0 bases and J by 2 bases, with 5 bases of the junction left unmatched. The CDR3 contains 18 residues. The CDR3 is CASSLAGGTSGNTDTQYF. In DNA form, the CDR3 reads TGTGCCAGCAGCTTAGCGGGAGGGACTAGCGGGAACACAGATACGCAGTATTTT.

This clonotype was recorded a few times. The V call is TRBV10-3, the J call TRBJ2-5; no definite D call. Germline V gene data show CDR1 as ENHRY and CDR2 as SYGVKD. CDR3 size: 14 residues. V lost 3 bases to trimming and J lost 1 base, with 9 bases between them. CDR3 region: CAISDGQRQETQYF. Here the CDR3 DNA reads TGTGCCATCAGTGATGGGCAGCGCCAAGAGACCCAGTACTTC.

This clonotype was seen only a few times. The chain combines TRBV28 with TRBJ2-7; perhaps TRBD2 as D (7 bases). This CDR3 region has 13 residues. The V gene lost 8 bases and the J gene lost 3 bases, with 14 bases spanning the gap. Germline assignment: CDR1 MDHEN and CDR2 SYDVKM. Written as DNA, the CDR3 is TGTGCCAGCGAGGCCGGGGGGCTCTACGAGCAGTACTTC. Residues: CASEAGGLYEQYF.

The CDR3 loop reads CASSFVISSNQPQHF. The CDR3 DNA reads as TGTGCCAGCAGCTTCGTAATTAGTAGCAATCAGCCCCAGCATTTT. The rearrangement links TRBV7-2 to TRBJ1-5; D gene uncertain. Germline V CDR1 and CDR2: SGHTA, FQGNSA. The V and J ends lost 3 bases and 0 bases respectively, with 9 bases between them. This CDR3 region has 15 residues. Looking up the rest from reference TRBV7-2 and TRBJ1-5 gives the full variable domain: GAGVSQSPSNKVTEKGKDVELRCDPISGHTALYWYRQSLGQGLEFLIYFQGNSAPDKSGLPSDRFSAERTGGSVSTLTIQRTQQEDSAVYLCASSFVISSNQPQHFGDGTRLSIL.

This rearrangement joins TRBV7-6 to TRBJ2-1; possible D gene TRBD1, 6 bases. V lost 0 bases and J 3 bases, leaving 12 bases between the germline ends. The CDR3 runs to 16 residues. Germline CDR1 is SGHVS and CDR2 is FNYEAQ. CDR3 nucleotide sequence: TGTGCCAGCAGCTTAGCGCCAGGGGCAGACTACAATGAGCAGTTCTTC. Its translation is CASSLAPGADYNEQFF.

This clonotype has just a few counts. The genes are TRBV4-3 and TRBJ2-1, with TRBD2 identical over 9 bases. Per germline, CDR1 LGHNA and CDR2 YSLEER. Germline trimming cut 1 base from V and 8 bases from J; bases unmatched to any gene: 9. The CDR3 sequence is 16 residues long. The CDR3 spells CASSQGGASGNDEQFF. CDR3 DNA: TGCGCCAGCAGCCAAGGGGGGGCTAGCGGGAACGATGAGCAGTTCTTC.

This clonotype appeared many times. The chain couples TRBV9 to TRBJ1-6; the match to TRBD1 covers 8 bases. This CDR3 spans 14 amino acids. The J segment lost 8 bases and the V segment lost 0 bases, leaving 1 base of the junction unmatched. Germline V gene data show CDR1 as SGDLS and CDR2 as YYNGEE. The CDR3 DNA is TGTGCCAGCAGCGTAGGACAGGGGCATTCACCCCTCCACTTT. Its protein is CASSVGQGHSPLHF.

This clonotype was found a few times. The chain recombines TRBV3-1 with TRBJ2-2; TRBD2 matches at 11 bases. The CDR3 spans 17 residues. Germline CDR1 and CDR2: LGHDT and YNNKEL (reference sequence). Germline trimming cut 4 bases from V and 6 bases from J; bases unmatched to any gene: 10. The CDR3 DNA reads TGTGCCAGCAGCCGGAATAGCGGGAGGGCCCTCCCCGGGGAGCTGTTTTTT. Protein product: CASSRNSGRALPGELFF.

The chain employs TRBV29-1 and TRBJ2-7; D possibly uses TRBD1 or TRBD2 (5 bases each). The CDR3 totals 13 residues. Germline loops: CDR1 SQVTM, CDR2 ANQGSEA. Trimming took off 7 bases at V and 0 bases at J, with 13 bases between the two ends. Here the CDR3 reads CSAGTGSSYEQYF. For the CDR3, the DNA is TGCAGCGCAGGGACGGGGAGCTCCTACGAGCAGTACTTC.

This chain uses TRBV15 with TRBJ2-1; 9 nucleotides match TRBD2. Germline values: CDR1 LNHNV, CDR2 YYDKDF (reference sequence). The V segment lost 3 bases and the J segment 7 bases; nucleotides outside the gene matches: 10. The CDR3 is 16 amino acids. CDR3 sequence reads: CATSSPSGRSGNEQFF. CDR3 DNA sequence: TGTGCCACCAGCAGCCCCAGCGGGAGGAGCGGTAATGAGCAGTTCTTC.

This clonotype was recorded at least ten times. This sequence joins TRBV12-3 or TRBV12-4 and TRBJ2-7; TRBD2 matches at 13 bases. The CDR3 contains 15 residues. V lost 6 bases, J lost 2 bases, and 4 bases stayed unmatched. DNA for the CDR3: TGTGCCAGCAGCCTCGGGACTAGCGGGACCTACGAGCAGTACTTC. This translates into CASSLGTSGTYEQYF.

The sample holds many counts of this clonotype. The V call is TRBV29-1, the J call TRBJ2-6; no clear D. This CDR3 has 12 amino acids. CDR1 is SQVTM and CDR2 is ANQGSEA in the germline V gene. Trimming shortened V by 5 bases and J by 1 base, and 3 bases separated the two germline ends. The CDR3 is CSVPSGANVLTF. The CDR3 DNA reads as TGCAGCGTTCCGTCTGGGGCCAACGTCCTGACTTTC. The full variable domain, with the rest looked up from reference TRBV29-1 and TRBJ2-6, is SAVISQKPSRDICQRGTSLTIQCQVDSQVTMMFWYRQQPGQSLTLIATANQGSEATYESGFVIDKFPISRPNLTFSTLTVSNMSPEDSSIYLCSVPSGANVLTFGAGSRLTVL.

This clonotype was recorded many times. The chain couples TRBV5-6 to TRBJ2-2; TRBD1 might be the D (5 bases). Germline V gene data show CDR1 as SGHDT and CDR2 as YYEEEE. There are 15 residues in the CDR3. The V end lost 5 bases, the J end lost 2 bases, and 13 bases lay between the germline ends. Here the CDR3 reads CASSSLGQNTGELFF. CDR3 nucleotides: TGTGCCAGCAGTTCCCTTGGACAAAACACCGGGGAGCTGTTTTTT.